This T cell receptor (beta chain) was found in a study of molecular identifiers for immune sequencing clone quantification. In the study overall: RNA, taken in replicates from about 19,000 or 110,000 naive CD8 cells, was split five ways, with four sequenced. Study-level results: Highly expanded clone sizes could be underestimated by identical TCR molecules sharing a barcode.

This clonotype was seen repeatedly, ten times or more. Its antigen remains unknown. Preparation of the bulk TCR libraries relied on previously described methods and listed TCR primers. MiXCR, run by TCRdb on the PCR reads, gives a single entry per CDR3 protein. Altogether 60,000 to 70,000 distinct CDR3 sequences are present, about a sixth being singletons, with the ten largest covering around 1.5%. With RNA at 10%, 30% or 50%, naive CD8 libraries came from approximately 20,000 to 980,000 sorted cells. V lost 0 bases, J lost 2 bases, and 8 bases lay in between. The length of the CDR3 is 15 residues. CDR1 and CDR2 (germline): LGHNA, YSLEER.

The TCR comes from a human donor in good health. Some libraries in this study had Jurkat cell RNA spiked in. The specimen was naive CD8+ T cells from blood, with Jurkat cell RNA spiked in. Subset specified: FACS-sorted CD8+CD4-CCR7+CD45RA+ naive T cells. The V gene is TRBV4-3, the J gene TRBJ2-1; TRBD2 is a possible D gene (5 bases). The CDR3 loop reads CASSQDPGTYNEQFF. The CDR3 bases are TGCGCCAGCAGCCAAGATCCGGGGACCTACAATGAGCAGTTCTTC.